The clone carrying this T cell receptor (beta chain) was picked up one time. The antigen remains unidentified. The PCR was carried out with 60 Vbeta primers and 13 Jbeta primers. The assay was immunoSEQ multiplex PCR, and TCRdb's table has in-frame clones only and misses some. The repertoire holds 150,000 or so clones, with about 85% as singletons. The source of the sample is a study of cytomegalovirus exposure and HLA in healthy donors. Whole-study context: HLA-typed donors were the source of about 85 million unique TCRs, which an early data release held.

Findings and limits, study-wide: Immune exposure was documented only through CMV serostatus. Within the data, a cluster of highly shared sequence variants was likely a sequencing artifact.

Trimming left V 0 bases short and J 5 bases short, with 8 bases between. Looked up from germline, CDR1 is SGHRS and CDR2 is YFSETQ. The CDR3 length is 14 residues. The chain combines TRBV5-1 with TRBJ2-2, with D possibly TRBD1 on 6 matching bases. The source of this sequence is a woman in her forties or fifties in good health and CMV-seropositive. Material for sequencing was PBMCs. The CDR3 loop is CASSLVGGTGELFF. The CDR3 DNA follows: TGCGCCAGCAGCTTGGTAGGGGGTACCGGGGAGCTGTTTTTT.